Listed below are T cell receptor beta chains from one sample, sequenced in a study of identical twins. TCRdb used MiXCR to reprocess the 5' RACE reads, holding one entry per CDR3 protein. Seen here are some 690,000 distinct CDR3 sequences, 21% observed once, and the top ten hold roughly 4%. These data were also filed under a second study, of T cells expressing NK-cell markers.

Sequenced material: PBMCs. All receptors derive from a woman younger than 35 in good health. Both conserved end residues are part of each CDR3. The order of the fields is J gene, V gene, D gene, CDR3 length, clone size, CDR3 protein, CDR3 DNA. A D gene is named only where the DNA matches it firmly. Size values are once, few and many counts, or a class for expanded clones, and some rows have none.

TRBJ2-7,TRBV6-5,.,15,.,CASSYARGGQGEQYF,TGTGCCAGCAGTTACGCCCGGGGCGGCCAGGGTGAGCAGTACTTC
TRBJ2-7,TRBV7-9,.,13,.,CASSLISSSEQYF,TGTGCCAGCAGCTTAATTTCCTCCTCCGAGCAGTACTTC
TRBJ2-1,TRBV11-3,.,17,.,CASSPPGHLSSYNEQFF,TGTGCCAGCAGCCCCCCGGGACACCTCAGCTCCTACAATGAGCAGTTCTTC
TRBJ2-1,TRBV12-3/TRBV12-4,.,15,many,CASSFGGVTYNEQFF,TGTGCCAGCAGTTTTGGGGGAGTGACCTACAATGAGCAGTTCTTC
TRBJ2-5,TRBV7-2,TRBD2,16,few,CASSFLAEERDETQYF,TGTGCCAGCAGCTTCCTAGCGGAAGAGCGGGACGAGACCCAGTACTTC
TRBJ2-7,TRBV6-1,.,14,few,CASLSRGSSYEQYF,TGTGCCAGCCTTAGTCGGGGCAGCTCCTACGAGCAGTACTTC
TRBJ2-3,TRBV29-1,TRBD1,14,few,CSTDRGGGTDTQYF,TGCAGCACCGACAGGGGTGGGGGCACAGATACGCAGTATTTT
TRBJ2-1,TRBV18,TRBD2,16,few,CASSPWGGGTYNEQFF,TGTGCCAGCTCGCCCTGGGGCGGGGGGACCTACAATGAGCAGTTCTTC
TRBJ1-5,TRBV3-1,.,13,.,CASSQEWYQPQHF,TGTGCCAGCAGCCAAGAATGGTACCAGCCCCAGCATTTT
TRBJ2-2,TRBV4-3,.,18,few,CASSQDLNLGSRTGELFF,TGCGCCAGCAGCCAAGATCTGAACCTGGGCAGTCGAACCGGGGAGCTGTTTTTT
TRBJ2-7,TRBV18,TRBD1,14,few,CASSPGQTVYEQYF,TGTGCCAGCTCACCGGGACAGACAGTGTACGAGCAGTACTTC
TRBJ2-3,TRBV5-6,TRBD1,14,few,CASSLNRGTDTQYF,TGTGCCAGCAGCTTGAACAGGGGAACAGATACGCAGTATTTT
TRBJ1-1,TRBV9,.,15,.,CASSVGGNLATEAFF,TGTGCCAGCAGCGTAGGTGGAAACTTGGCCACTGAAGCTTTCTTT
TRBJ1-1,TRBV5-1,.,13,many,CASSSQAGTEAFF,TGCGCCAGCAGCTCCCAGGCGGGCACTGAAGCTTTCTTT
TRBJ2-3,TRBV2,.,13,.,CASSEIVPDTQYF,TGTGCCAGCAGTGAGATAGTTCCAGATACGCAGTATTTT
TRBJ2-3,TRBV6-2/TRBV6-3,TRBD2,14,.,CASRGLAGQDTQYF,TGTGCCAGCAGGGGACTAGCGGGACAAGATACGCAGTATTTT
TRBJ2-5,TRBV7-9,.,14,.,CASSPGSGHETQYF,TGTGCCAGCAGCCCAGGGTCGGGTCACGAGACCCAGTACTTC
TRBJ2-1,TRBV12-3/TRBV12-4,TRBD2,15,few,CASSPSGRASYEQFF,TGTGCCAGCAGTCCTAGCGGGAGGGCCAGTTATGAGCAGTTCTTC
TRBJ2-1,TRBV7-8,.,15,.,CASSSGDTTYNEQFF,TGTGCCAGCAGCTCTGGGGACACCACCTACAATGAGCAGTTCTTC
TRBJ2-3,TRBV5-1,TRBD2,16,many,CASSLELAGGTDTQYF,TGTGCCAGCAGCTTAGAACTAGCGGGGGGCACAGATACGCAGTATTTT
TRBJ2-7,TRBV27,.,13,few,CASSGDRIYEQYF,TGTGCCAGCAGTGGGGACCGAATCTACGAGCAGTACTTC
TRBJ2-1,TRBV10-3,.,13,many,CAISGQEGNEQFF,TGTGCCATCAGTGGACAGGAGGGCAATGAGCAGTTCTTC
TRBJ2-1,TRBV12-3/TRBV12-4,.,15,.,CASSFGDIRYNEQFF,TGTGCCAGCAGTTTCGGTGACATAAGATACAATGAGCAGTTCTTC
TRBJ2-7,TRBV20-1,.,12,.,CSAGRDMYEQYF,TGCAGTGCTGGCCGGGACATGTACGAGCAGTACTTC
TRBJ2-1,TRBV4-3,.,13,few,CASSRTQGDEQFF,TGCGCCAGCAGCCGAACACAGGGCGATGAGCAGTTCTTC
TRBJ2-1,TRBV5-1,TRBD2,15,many,CASSLSGGDYNEQFF,TGCGCCAGCAGCCTTAGCGGGGGCGACTACAATGAGCAGTTCTTC
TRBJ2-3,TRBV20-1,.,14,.,CSASQTSSPDTQYF,TGCAGTGCTAGCCAGACTAGTAGCCCAGATACGCAGTATTTT
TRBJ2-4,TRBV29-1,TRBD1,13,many,CSVLPLGQDIQYF,TGCAGCGTCCTACCCCTAGGACAGGACATTCAGTACTTC
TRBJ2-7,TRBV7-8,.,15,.,CASSLKLGINHEQYF,TGTGCCAGCAGCCTCAAACTGGGTATCAATCACGAGCAGTACTTC
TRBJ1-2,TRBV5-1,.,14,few,CASSLDTEAYGYTF,TGCGCCAGCAGCTTGGACACGGAAGCCTATGGCTACACCTTC
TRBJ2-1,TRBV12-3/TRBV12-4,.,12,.,CASGATYNEQFF,TGTGCCAGCGGGGCGACCTACAATGAGCAGTTCTTC
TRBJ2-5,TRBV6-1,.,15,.,CASGTLIKYQETQYF,TGTGCCAGTGGGACCCTAATAAAGTACCAAGAGACCCAGTACTTC
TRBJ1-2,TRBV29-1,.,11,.,CSVARVNGYTF,TGCAGCGTGGCCCGGGTTAATGGCTACACCTTC
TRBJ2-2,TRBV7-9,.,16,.,CASSLRQFLDTGELFF,TGTGCCAGCAGCTTGCGACAGTTCCTGGACACCGGGGAGCTGTTTTTT
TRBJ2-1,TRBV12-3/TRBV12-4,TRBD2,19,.,CAISLVRRGLAGGRYEQFF,TGTGCCATCAGTTTAGTTAGAAGGGGGCTAGCGGGAGGGAGGTATGAGCAGTTCTTC
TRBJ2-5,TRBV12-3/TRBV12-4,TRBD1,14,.,CASSLTGQKETQYF,TGTGCCAGCAGTTTGACGGGACAGAAAGAGACCCAGTACTTC
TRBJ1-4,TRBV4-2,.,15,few,CASSPSGGEDEKLFF,TGTGCCAGCAGCCCAAGCGGGGGGGAAGATGAAAAACTGTTTTTT
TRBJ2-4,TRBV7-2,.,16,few,CASSVTGIPPKNIQYF,TGTGCCAGCAGCGTAACAGGGATCCCTCCCAAAAACATTCAGTACTTC
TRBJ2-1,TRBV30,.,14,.,CAWSVGTVYNEQFF,TGTGCCTGGAGTGTAGGGACTGTCTACAATGAGCAGTTCTTC
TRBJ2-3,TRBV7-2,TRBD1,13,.,CASGLDRDHTQYF,TGTGCCAGCGGGTTAGACAGGGATCATACGCAGTATTTT